This T cell receptor beta chain emerged from a study of T-cell reconstitution after alpha-beta-depleted transplantation in children. The V gene lost 6 bases and the J gene lost 5 bases, with 12 bases spanning the gap. Germline loops: CDR1 DFQATT, CDR2 SNEGSKA (reference sequence). The CDR3 is 12 residues long. Study-wide results and caveats: Diversity of TCRbeta at day 60 was high in some patients, arising from surviving recipient T cells and thymic progenitors.

Points on this clonotype: The target antigen is unknown.

Unique molecular identifiers were incorporated when the TCRbeta library was constructed. TCRdb recomputed calls from the PCR reads with MiXCR, one row per CDR3 protein. Seen here are more than 200,000 distinct CDR3 sequences, roughly 26% observed once, and the top ten hold 2.6%. This sequence was found in a girl aged 2-10 years with Fanconi anemia, due to receive a stem cell transplant. The material sequenced was PBMCs, taken before TCRalphabeta/CD19-depleted stem cell transplant. The chain recombines TRBV20-1 with TRBJ2-3; D remains unclear. The CDR3 DNA sequence: TGCAGTGCAACCGCTGCGGTAGATACGCAGTATTTT. It codes for CSATAAVDTQYF.